These 11 T cell receptor beta chains came from one sample sequenced in a study of T cell responses to AZD1222 COVID-19 vaccine (dated by TCRdb to about 2021). This specimen's time point label, interpreted: baseline before first vaccination. The receptor library was made with the immunoSEQ multiplex PCR assay. TCRdb mirrors the immuneACCESS table, restricted to in-frame sequences. Some clones are absent from its copies; in checked studies, under half trace to an unresolved V gene, and the reason for the others is unknown. Here the sample has around 200,000 clones; 88% occur a single time. Together, the top ten hold 7.7% of the sample. The sequenced sample was peripheral blood, obtained on day 0 of AZD1222 vaccination. These receptors were collected from an adult in good health.

CDR3 sequence (DNA): TGTGCCAGCAGCGGCACAGGGGAAACTGAAGCTTTCTTT. Translation: CASSGTGETEAFF. V and J are TRBV2 and TRBJ1-1, with TRBD1 identical over 7 bases. The CDR3 covers 13 residues. Germline V gene sequence: CDR1 SNHLY, CDR2 FYNNEI. The V and J ends lost 6 bases and 5 bases, in that order; junction bases with no gene match: 6. Based on the CDR3 plus reference TRBV2 and TRBJ1-1, the full variable domain is EPEVTQTPSHQVTQMGQEVILRCVPISNHLYFYWYRQILGQKVEFLVSFYNNEISEKSEIFDDQFSVERPDGSNFTLKIRSTKLEDSAMYFCASSGTGETEAFFGQGTRLTVV.

The genes are TRBV16 and TRBJ1-1; D not resolved. The CDR3 length is 14 residues. V lost 0 bases, J lost 2 bases, and 7 bases lay in between. Germline CDR1 and CDR2: KGHSY and FQNENV. Here the CDR3 reads CASSQSRGNTEAFF. The CDR3 region has the DNA TGTGCCAGCAGCCAATCGCGGGGAAACACTGAAGCTTTCTTT.

This clone has only a few counts. The chain is built from TRBV30 and TRBJ2-1; 8 bases agree with TRBD2. The junction had 12 bases not matched to a gene; V was cut back by 7 bases and J by 10 bases. Germline CDR1 is GTSNPN and CDR2 is SVGIG (reference sequence). This CDR3 spans 13 amino acids. CDR3 coding DNA: TGTGCCTTTGAAGCGGGGGCCTTCGGGGAGCAGTTCTTC. Its translation is CAFEAGAFGEQFF.

The rearrangement joins TRBV28 to TRBJ2-1; TRBD2 agrees at 9 bases. V dropped 3 bases and J dropped 6; count of bases not matched to a gene: 9. The CDR3 spans 16 residues. Germline-derived CDR1 and CDR2 are MDHEN and SYDVKM. CDR3 coding DNA: TGTGCCAGCAGTTTTCACAAGGGACTAGCTGTCAATGAGCAGTTCTTC. It codes for CASSFHKGLAVNEQFF.

The chain has TRBV11-3 and TRBJ2-3; D perhaps matches TRBD2 (6 bases). The CDR3 consists of 14 residues. Germline V gives CDR1 SGHNT, CDR2 YENEEA. The germline V and J ends were trimmed by 5 bases and 4 bases, with 13 bases remaining between them. The DNA for the CDR3 is TGTGCCAGCAGCCTTAGCGGACGCCCAGATACGCAGTATTTT. Translated, it gives CASSLSGRPDTQYF.

CDR3 region: CASSPGGSSYNSPLHF. CDR3 DNA sequence: TGCGCCAGCAGCCCCGGGGGGAGCTCCTATAATTCACCCCTCCACTTT. V gene TRBV5-1 combines with J gene TRBJ1-6; D is possibly TRBD1 (5 bases). The germline V gene has CDR1 SGHRS and CDR2 YFSETQ. Trimming took off 4 bases at V and 0 bases at J, with 11 bases between the two ends. This CDR3 has 16 residues.

The J gene is TRBJ2-7, the V gene TRBV10-2; unclear D gene. Germline CDR1 and CDR2: WSHSY and SAAADI. This CDR3 spans 13 amino acids. V was shortened by 3 bases and J by 0 bases, with 6 bases between the two germline ends. CDR3 DNA sequence: TGCGCCAGCAGTGAAAGCAGCTCCTACGAGCAGTACTTC. It codes for CASSESSSYEQYF.

V is TRBV5-1 and J is TRBJ2-1, with 16 bases aligning to TRBD2. Trimming cost V 4 bases and J 12 bases; bases outside gene matches: 7. The V gene's germline CDR1 is SGHRS and CDR2 YFSETQ. The CDR3 spans 15 residues. This CDR3 reads CASSGGTSGGARQFF. CDR3 DNA: TGCGCCAGCAGCGGCGGGACTAGCGGGGGGGCGAGGCAGTTCTTC.

The CDR3 loop is CASSPRNSGGINTDTQYF. Written as DNA, the CDR3 is TGTGCCAGTAGTCCTCGAAATAGCGGGGGGATAAACACAGATACGCAGTATTTT. This sequence joins TRBV19 and TRBJ2-3; 10 bases agree with TRBD2. Trimming removed 5 bases from V and 2 bases from J; junction bases left unmatched: 13. Per germline, CDR1 LNHDA and CDR2 SQIVND (reference sequence). The CDR3 is 18 amino acids. The full variable domain, its missing parts supplied by reference TRBV19 and TRBJ2-3, is DGGITQSPKYLFRKEGQNVTLSCEQNLNHDAMYWYRQDPGQGLRLIYYSQIVNDFQKGDIAEGYSVSREKKESFPLTVTSAQKNPTAFYLCASSPRNSGGINTDTQYFGPGTRLTVL.

The V call is TRBV19, the J call TRBJ1-5; D gene uncertain. V lost 4 bases and J lost 15, with 19 bases in between. CDR1 is LNHDA, CDR2 SQIVND, per germline (reference sequence). The CDR3 spans 13 residues. CDR3: CASSSQTGNPGHF. In DNA form, the CDR3 reads TGTGCCAGTAGTAGCCAGACTGGGAACCCGGGGCATTTT. Complete variable domain (other parts from reference TRBV19 and TRBJ1-5): DGGITQSPKYLFRKEGQNVTLSCEQNLNHDAMYWYRQDPGQGLRLIYYSQIVNDFQKGDIAEGYSVSREKKESFPLTVTSAQKNPTAFYLCASSSQTGNPGHFGDGTRLSIL.

The DNA of the CDR3 is TGTGCCAGCAGTGAAGGAAATAGCAATCAGCCCCAGCATTTT. Translating it yields CASSEGNSNQPQHF. V and J are TRBV6-1 and TRBJ1-5; no reliable D call. Germline V gene sequence: CDR1 MNHNS, CDR2 SASEGT. The CDR3 runs to 14 residues. V was clipped by 1 base and J by 0 bases, with 4 bases between them.